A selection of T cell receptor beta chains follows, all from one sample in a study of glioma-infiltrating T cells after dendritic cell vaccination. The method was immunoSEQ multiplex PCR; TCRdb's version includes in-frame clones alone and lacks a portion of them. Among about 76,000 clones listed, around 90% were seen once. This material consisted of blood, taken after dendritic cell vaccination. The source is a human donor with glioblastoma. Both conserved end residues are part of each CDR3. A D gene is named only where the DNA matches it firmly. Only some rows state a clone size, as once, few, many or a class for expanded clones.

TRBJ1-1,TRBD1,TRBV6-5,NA,CASSYRQGNTEAFF,TGTGCCAGCAGTTACCGACAGGGGAACACTGAAGCTTTCTTT
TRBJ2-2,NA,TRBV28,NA,CASRVATTGELFF,TGTGCCAGCCGGGTAGCCACCACCGGGGAGCTGTTTTTT
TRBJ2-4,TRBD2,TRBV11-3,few,CASSLDSGSGAKNIQYF,TGTGCCAGCAGCTTAGATAGCGGGAGTGGGGCCAAAAACATTCAGTACTTC
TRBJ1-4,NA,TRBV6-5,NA,CASSNSGGKLFF,TGTGCCAGCAGTAACTCCGGGGGGAAACTGTTTTTT
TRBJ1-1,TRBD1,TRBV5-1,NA,CASSSLSTGGTEAFF,TGCGCCAGCAGCTCACTTTCGACAGGGGGCACTGAAGCTTTCTTT
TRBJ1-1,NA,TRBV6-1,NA,CASSPKQDTEAFF,TGTGCCAGCAGTCCTAAACAGGACACTGAAGCTTTCTTT
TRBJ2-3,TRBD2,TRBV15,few,CATSRPASVAGAADTQYF,TGTGCCACCAGCAGACCGGCCTCGGTAGCGGGAGCGGCTGATACGCAGTATTTT
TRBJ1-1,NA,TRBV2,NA,CASSAQGWTEAFF,TGTGCCAGCAGTGCCCAGGGGTGGACTGAAGCTTTCTTT
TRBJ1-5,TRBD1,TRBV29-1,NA,CSVEGSGRGRDNQPQHF,TGCAGCGTTGAAGGCTCTGGCAGGGGGCGCGACAATCAGCCCCAGCATTTT
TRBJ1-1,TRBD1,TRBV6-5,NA,CASSYFTGANTEAFF,TGTGCCAGCAGCTACTTTACAGGGGCGAACACTGAAGCTTTCTTT
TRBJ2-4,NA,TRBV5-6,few,CASSYTGTVTKNIQYF,TGTGCCAGCAGCTACACAGGGACGGTGACCAAAAACATTCAGTACTTC
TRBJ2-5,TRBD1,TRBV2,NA,CANPRDRQETQYF,TGTGCCAACCCCCGGGACAGGCAAGAGACCCAGTACTTC
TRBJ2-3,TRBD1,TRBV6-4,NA,CASSPGTGGKDTQYF,TGTGCCAGCAGCCCTGGGACAGGGGGAAAAGATACGCAGTATTTT
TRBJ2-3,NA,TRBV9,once,CASSVVSTDTQYF,TGTGCCAGCAGCGTAGTAAGCACAGATACGCAGTATTTT
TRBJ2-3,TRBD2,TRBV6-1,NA,CASSEYGHNRLIAGGGTQYF,TGTGCCAGCAGTGAATATGGACACAACCGACTGATAGCGGGGGGCGGTACGCAGTATTTT
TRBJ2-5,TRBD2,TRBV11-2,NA,CASSPLGAGGGTQYF,TGTGCCAGCAGCCCGCTCGGGGCGGGGGGCGGGACCCAGTACTTC
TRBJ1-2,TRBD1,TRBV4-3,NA,CASSQEVWAGGTSGYTF,TGCGCCAGCAGCCAAGAGGTATGGGCAGGGGGGACGAGCGGCTACACCTTC
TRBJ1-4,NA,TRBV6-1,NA,CASSSRGGHEKLFF,TGTGCCAGCAGTAGCCGGGGGGGCCATGAAAAACTGTTTTTT
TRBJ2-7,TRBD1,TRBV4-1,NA,CASSPLRDRGGASYEQYF,TGCGCCAGCAGCCCCCTCCGGGACAGGGGGGGGGCATCCTACGAGCAGTACTTC
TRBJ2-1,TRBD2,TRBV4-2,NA,CASSQGLAGDNEQFF,TGTGCCAGCAGCCAAGGGCTAGCGGGGGACAATGAGCAGTTCTTC
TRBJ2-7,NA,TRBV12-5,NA,CASGPGPSAEQYF,TGTGCTAGTGGTCCCGGCCCTAGCGCCGAGCAGTACTTC
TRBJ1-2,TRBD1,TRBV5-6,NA,CASSLRDRKGRHGYTF,TGTGCCAGCAGCTTGAGGGACAGGAAAGGGAGGCATGGCTACACCTTC
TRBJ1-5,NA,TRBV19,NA,CASSTQGRGQPQHF,TGTGCCAGTAGTACTCAGGGGAGGGGTCAGCCCCAGCATTTT
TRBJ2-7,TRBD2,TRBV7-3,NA,CASSSIAGAPEEQYF,TGTGCCAGCAGCTCAATAGCGGGAGCACCGGAAGAGCAGTACTTC
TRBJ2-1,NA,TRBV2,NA,CASSEQGEQFF,TGTGCCAGCAGTGAACAGGGTGAGCAGTTCTTC
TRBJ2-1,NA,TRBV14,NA,CASSQDRGPYNEQFF,TGTGCCAGCAGCCAAGACAGGGGCCCCTACAATGAGCAGTTCTTC
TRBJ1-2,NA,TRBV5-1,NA,CASSLPLSNYGYTF,TGCGCCAGCAGCTTACCACTTTCTAACTATGGCTACACCTTC
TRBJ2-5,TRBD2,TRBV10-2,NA,CASSESLAGVETQYF,TGCGCCAGCAGTGAGTCCCTAGCGGGAGTAGAGACCCAGTACTTC
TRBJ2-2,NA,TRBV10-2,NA,CASSVQGSGELFF,TGCGCCAGCAGTGTACAGGGATCCGGGGAGCTGTTTTTT
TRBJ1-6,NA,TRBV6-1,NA,CASSEWARSPLHF,TGTGCCAGCAGTGAATGGGCAAGGTCACCCCTCCACTTT
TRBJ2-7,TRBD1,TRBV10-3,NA,CAISRTGIEQYF,TGTGCCATCAGCAGGACAGGCATCGAGCAGTACTTC
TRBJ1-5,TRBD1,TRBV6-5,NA,CASRLSTGSGQPQHF,TGTGCCAGCAGGCTTTCGACAGGGTCGGGTCAGCCCCAGCATTTT
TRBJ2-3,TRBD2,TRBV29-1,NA,CSVVLAGEEFTDTQYF,TGCAGCGTTGTTCTAGCGGGAGAGGAATTCACAGATACGCAGTATTTT
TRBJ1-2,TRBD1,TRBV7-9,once,CASSLQTGDYGYTF,TGTGCCAGCAGCTTGCAGACAGGGGACTATGGCTACACCTTC
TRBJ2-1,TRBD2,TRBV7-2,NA,CASSYGSGHEQFF,TGTGCCAGCAGCTATGGTAGCGGGCATGAGCAGTTCTTC
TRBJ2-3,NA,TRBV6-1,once,CASSAGDSAGTDTQYF,TGTGCCAGCAGTGCTGGGGACTCCGCTGGCACAGATACGCAGTATTTT
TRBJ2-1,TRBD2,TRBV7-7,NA,CASSMGLAEYNEQFF,TGTGCTAGCAGCATGGGACTAGCGGAGTACAATGAGCAGTTCTTC
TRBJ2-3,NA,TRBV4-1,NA,CASSQGDYENTQYF,TGCGCCAGCAGCCAAGGAGACTACGAAAATACGCAGTATTTT
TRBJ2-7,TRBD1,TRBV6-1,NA,CASSVMLRTGGIYEQYF,TGTGCCAGCAGTGTAATGCTTAGGACAGGGGGAATCTACGAGCAGTACTTC
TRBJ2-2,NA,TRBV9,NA,CASSRRGPSGELFF,TGTGCCAGCAGCCGGAGGGGACCGAGCGGGGAGCTGTTTTTT
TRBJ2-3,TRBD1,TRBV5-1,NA,CASSWGQRGSSTDTQYF,TGCGCCAGCAGCTGGGGACAGAGGGGATCTAGCACAGATACGCAGTATTTT
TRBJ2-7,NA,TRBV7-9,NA,CASSLVPSRDEQYF,TGTGCCAGCAGCTTAGTTCCTAGCCGGGACGAGCAGTACTTC
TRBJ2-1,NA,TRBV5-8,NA,CASSLTWSSYNEQFF,TGTGCCAGCAGCCTGACTTGGAGCTCCTACAATGAGCAGTTCTTC